This T cell receptor (beta chain) was retrieved from a study of cytomegalovirus exposure and HLA in healthy donors. Looking at the study overall: Tens of millions of unique TCRs, all from HLA-typed donors, were included in an early release of the data.

CDR1 and CDR2 (germline): MNHEY, SMNVEV (reference sequence). The V gene lost 6 bases and the J gene lost 4 bases, with 12 bases spanning the gap. The CDR3 contains 13 residues. The PCR contained 60 Vbeta and 13 Jbeta primers. Only in-frame clones appear in the TCRdb table, and some are missing; sequencing was by immunoSEQ multiplex PCR. This sample yields some 150,000 clones, of which around four fifths are seen a single time; 1.5% to 2.5% belongs to the top ten. Sequencing was done on a sample of PBMCs. The rearrangement uses TRBV27 and TRBJ1-2; D remains ambiguous. The origin of this receptor is a woman aged 40 to 55 in good health and CMV-seronegative. Here the CDR3 DNA reads TGTGCCAGCAGGATGCAGGAGGCCTATGGCTACACCTTC. This codes for CASRMQEAYGYTF.